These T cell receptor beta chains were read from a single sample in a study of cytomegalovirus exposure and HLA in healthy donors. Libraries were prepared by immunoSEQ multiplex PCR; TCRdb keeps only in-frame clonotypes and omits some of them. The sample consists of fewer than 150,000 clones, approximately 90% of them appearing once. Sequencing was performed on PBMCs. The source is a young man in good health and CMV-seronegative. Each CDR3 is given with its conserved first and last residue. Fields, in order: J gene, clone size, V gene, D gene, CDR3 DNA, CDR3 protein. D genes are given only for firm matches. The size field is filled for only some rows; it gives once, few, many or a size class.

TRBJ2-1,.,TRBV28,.,TGTGCCAGCAGCCCCCGGGTCGAAGCGGTCAATGAGCAGTTCTTC,CASSPRVEAVNEQFF
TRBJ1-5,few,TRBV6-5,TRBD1,TGTGCCAGCAGTTACCGACAGGGCCATCAGCCCCAGCATTTT,CASSYRQGHQPQHF
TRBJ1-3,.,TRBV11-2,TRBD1,TGTGCCAGCAGACCCGACAGGGTCGGAAACACCATATATTTT,CASRPDRVGNTIYF
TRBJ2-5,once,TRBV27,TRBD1,TGTGCCAGCAGTTTACGGCTTGGCAGGGGGCTAGCAGAGACCCAGTACTTC,CASSLRLGRGLAETQYF
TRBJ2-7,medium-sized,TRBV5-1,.,TGCGCCAGCAGCTTGGAGGGAAACAGGTTTCTTTGGTACTTC,CASSLEGNRFLWYF
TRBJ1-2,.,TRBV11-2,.,TGTGCCAGCAGCTTAGACCCGGGGAGCGCTAACTATGGCTACACCTTC,CASSLDPGSANYGYTF
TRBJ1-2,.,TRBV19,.,TGTGCCAGTAGTAGAACTGACAGTGGAATCTATGGCTACACCTTC,CASSRTDSGIYGYTF
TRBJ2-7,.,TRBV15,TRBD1,TGTGCCACCAGCAGAGACAGGGGGCCGTACGAGCAGTACTTC,CATSRDRGPYEQYF
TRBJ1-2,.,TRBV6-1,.,TGTGCCAGCAATGAACAGGGCAACAACTATGGCTACACCTTC,CASNEQGNNYGYTF
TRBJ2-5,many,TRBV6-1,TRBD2,TGTGCCAGCAGTGAACTAGCGGGGGGGCAAGAGACCCAGTACTTC,CASSELAGGQETQYF
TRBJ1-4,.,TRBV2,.,TGTGCCAGCAGGGTGCAGCGTAATGAAAAACTGTTTTTT,CASRVQRNEKLFF
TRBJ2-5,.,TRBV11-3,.,TGTGCCAGCAGCTTAGCGGCTAGTGTCGAGACCCAGTACTTC,CASSLAASVETQYF
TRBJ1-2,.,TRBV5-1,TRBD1,TGCGCCAGCAGCTTGGCCGGGACAGGGTCGGGTGGCTACACCTTC,CASSLAGTGSGGYTF
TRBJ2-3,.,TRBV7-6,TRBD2,TGTGCCAGCACCCCGACTAGCGGGGGGCCAGGTACGCAGTATTTT,CASTPTSGGPGTQYF
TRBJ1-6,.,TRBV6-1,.,TGTGCCAGCAGTGAATCGGGAGGAGGTAGCTCCTATAATTCACCCCTCCACTTT,CASSESGGGSSYNSPLHF
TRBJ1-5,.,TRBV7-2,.,TGTGCCAGCAGCGCCAGACAGAACAATCAGCCCCAGCATTTT,CASSARQNNQPQHF
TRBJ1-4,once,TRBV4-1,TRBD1,TGCGCCAGCAGCCATCTCGCCGCGGGGCAGGGGGCTGAAAAACTGTTTTTT,CASSHLAAGQGAEKLFF
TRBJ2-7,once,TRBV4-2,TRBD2,TGTGCCAGCAGCCAGGCGGGAGCTAGCGGGGGATACGAGCAGTACTTC,CASSQAGASGGYEQYF
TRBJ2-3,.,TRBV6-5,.,TGTGCCAGCGGATATTTTGGGAGCCCGACAGATACGCAGTATTTT,CASGYFGSPTDTQYF
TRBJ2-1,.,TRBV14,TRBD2,TGTGCCAGCAGCCCCATAGCGGGAGGGCCTAATGAGCAGTTCTTC,CASSPIAGGPNEQFF
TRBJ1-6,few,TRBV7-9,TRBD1,TGTGCCAGCAGCCCACGACAGGGGCCCGGTAATTCACCCCTCCACTTT,CASSPRQGPGNSPLHF
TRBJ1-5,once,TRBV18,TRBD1,TGTGCCAGCTCACCTAAAACTTTAGGACAGGTTTATAGCAATCAGCCCCAGCATTTT,CASSPKTLGQVYSNQPQHF
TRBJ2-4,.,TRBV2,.,TGTGCCAGCAGTGACGAGGGGGTGGCCAAAAACATTCAGTACTTC,CASSDEGVAKNIQYF
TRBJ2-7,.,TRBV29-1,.,TGCAGCGTTGCACCATCGTCAGGGCGCGAGCAGTACTTC,CSVAPSSGREQYF
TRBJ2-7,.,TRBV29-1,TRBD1,TGCAGCGTTGAAACAGGGGGCTCTGTTCTGGAGGAGCAGTACTTC,CSVETGGSVLEEQYF
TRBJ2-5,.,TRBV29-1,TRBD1,TGCAGCGTTGGAGGGACAGGGGCCGAGACCCAGTACTTC,CSVGGTGAETQYF
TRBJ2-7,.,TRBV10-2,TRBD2,TGCGCCAGCAGTGCACTAGCGGGGGGTCACGAGCAGTACTTC,CASSALAGGHEQYF
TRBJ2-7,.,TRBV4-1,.,TGCGCCAGCAGCCAAGCAGGGAACTACGAGCAGTACTTC,CASSQAGNYEQYF
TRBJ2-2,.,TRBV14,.,TGTGCCAGCAGCCAAGTTCTAGCCGCCGGGGAGCTGTTTTTT,CASSQVLAAGELFF
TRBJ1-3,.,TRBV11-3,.,TGTGCCAGCAGCTTTATTAGCCCTGGAAACACCATATATTTT,CASSFISPGNTIYF
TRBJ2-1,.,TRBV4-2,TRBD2,TGTGCCAGCAGCCCTGCGAGACTAGCGGGAGTCGAGCAGTTCTTC,CASSPARLAGVEQFF
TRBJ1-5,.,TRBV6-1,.,TGTGCCAGCAGCGGCGGGAGCAATCAGCCCCAGCATTTT,CASSGGSNQPQHF
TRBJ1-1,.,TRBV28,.,TGTGCCAGCAGTACCACAGGAATGAACACTGAAGCTTTCTTT,CASSTTGMNTEAFF
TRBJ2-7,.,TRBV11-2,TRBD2,TGTGCCAGCAGCTTAATGTATGTGGGGGGGAGCTCCTACGAGCAGTACTTC,CASSLMYVGGSSYEQYF
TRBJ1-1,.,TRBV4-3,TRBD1,TGCGCCAGCAGCCAAGAGATTGTCGGACAGGGATCTGAAGCTTTCTTT,CASSQEIVGQGSEAFF
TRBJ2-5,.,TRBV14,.,TGTGCCAGCAGCCAAGAGGGAGTAGTGACGTGGCGAGAGACCCAGTACTTC,CASSQEGVVTWRETQYF
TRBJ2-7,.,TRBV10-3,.,TGTGCCATCAGTGTTGGAGTCTTCCCGGACGAGCAGTACTTC,CAISVGVFPDEQYF
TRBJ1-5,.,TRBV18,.,TGTGCCAGCTCATACGAACAGGAACAGCCCCAGCATTTT,CASSYEQEQPQHF
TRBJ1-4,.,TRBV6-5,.,TGTGCCAGCAGTTCGGGGAATGAAAAACTGTTTTTT,CASSSGNEKLFF
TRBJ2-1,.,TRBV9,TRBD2,TGTGCCAGCAGCCCCCGCGGGAGGGACCCTTACAATGAGCAGTTCTTC,CASSPRGRDPYNEQFF
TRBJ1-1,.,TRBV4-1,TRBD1,TGCGCCAGCAGCCAGACAGGGGCTTTCACTGAAGCTTTCTTT,CASSQTGAFTEAFF
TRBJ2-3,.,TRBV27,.,TGTGCCAGCAGTTTGGGTGCCAGGGGTTTCCAAAGCACAGATACGCAGTATTTT,CASSLGARGFQSTDTQYF
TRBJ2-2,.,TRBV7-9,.,TGTGCCAGCAGCCCAACAGGGACCAACACCGGGGAGCTGTTTTTT,CASSPTGTNTGELFF
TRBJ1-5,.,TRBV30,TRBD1,TGTGCCTGGAGTGTACGGGACAGAGGGGGCAATCAGCCCCAGCATTTT,CAWSVRDRGGNQPQHF
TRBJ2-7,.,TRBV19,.,TGTGCCAGTAGTATTCCGGGGATTACTTCTTACGAGCAGTACTTC,CASSIPGITSYEQYF